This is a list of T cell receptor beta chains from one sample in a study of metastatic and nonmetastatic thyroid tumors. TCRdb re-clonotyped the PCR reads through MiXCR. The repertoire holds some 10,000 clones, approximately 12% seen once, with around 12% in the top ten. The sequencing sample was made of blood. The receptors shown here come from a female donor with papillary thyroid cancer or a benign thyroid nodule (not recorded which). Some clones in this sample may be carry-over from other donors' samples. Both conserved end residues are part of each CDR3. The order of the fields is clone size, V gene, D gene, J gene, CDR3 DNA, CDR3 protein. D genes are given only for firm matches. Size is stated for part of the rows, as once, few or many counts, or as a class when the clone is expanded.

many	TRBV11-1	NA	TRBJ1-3	TGTGCCAGCAGCCCAAAAGAAACGAGCTCTGGAAACACCATATATTTT	CASSPKETSSGNTIYF
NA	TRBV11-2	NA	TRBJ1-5	TGTTCCAGCAGCGTTTTTGTGGTAGGACAGCCCCAGCATTTT	CSSSVFVVGQPQHF
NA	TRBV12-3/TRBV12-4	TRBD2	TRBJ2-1	TGTGCCAGCAGTCCCGTAGCGGGGGGGCGGGGTGAGCAGTTCTTC	CASSPVAGGRGEQFF
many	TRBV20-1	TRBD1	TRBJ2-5	TGCAGTGCTACACGACAGGGTTTTATGGAGACCCAGTACTTC	CSATRQGFMETQYF
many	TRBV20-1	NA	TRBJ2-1	TGCAGTGCTAGAGGGGGCCCCGAGGAGCAGTTCTTC	CSARGGPEEQFF
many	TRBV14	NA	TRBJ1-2	TGTGCCAGCAGCCAAGACGGGTCCAGCGCCCATTTCTATGGCTACACCTTC	CASSQDGSSAHFYGYTF
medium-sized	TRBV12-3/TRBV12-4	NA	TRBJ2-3	TGTGCCAGCAGTATCCGGTTGGATACGCAGTATTTT	CASSIRLDTQYF
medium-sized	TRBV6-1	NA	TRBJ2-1	TGTGCCAGCGTAGGTTCCTACAATGAGCAGTTCTTC	CASVGSYNEQFF
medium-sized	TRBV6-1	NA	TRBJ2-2	TGTGCCTACCGGATTGGTGGGGAGCTGTTTTTT	CAYRIGGELFF
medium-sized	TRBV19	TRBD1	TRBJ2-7	TGTGCCAGTAGTACACCGGGACAGCCGGTCTACGAGCAGTACTTC	CASSTPGQPVYEQYF
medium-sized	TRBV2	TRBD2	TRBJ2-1	TGTGCCAGCAGTGCCGAAGGACTAGCGTCTGATGAGCAGTTCTTC	CASSAEGLASDEQFF
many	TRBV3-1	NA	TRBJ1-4	TGTGCCAGCAGTCCGGCCCCAGGAGAAAAACTGTTTTTT	CASSPAPGEKLFF
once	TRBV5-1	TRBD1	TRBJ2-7	TGCGCCAGCAGAAAGGATCATGTAGGGACAGGGGACTACGAGCAGTGCTTC	CASRKDHVGTGDYEQCF
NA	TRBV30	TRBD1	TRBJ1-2	TGTGCCTGGAAGGCAGGGGGCTATGGCTACACCTTC	CAWKAGGYGYTF
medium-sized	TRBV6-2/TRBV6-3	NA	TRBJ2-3	TGTGCCAGCCGTCAGGTAGCAGGGCGACCGACAACGCAGTATTTT	CASRQVAGRPTTQYF
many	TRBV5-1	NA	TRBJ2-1	TGCGCCAGCAGCTTTACAACCGGCAATGAGCAGTTCTTC	CASSFTTGNEQFF
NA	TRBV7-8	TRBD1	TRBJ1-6	TGTGCCAGCAGCCACCGAAGGACAGGGGATAATTCACCCCTCCACTTT	CASSHRRTGDNSPLHF
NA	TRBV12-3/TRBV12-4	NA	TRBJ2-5	TGTGCCAGCACTCCTCCGGGCCAAGATACCCAATACTTC	CASTPPGQDTQYF
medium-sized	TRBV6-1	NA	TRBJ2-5	TGTGCCAGCAGTGAACACGTGAGGGCAGAACTCCAAGAGACCCAGTACTTC	CASSEHVRAELQETQYF
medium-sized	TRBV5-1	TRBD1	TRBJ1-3	TGCGCCAGCAGCTTGTACCCGGGGACAGGGAGTGGAAACACCATATATTTT	CASSLYPGTGSGNTIYF
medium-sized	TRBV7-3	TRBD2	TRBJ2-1	TGTGCCAGCAGCTTAACTAGCGGGGGGGCAGATTTTCCCTACAATGAGCAGTTCTTC	CASSLTSGGADFPYNEQFF
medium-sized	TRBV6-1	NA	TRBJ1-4	TGTGCCAGCAGTTCGGGGGAGCTTAATGAAAAACTGTTTTTT	CASSSGELNEKLFF
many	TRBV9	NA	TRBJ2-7	TGTGCCAGCAGCGCTACGGGACAAAACTACGAGCAGTACTTC	CASSATGQNYEQYF
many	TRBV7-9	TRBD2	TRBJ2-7	TGTGCCAGCAGCTCATACCGGAAGACTAGCGGGAGCTACGAGCAGTACTTC	CASSSYRKTSGSYEQYF
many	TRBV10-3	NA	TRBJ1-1	TGTGCCATCAGTGAGTCGTCCGGGGGAGGAACTGAAGCTTTCTTT	CAISESSGGGTEAFF
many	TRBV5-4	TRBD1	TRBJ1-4	TGTGCCAGCAGCCGTGACCTGACAGGGCCTAATGAAAAACTGTTTTTT	CASSRDLTGPNEKLFF
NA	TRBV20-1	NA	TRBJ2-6	TGCAGTGCTAGACCGGGGCAGGGTGTGAGGGCCAACGTCCTGACTTTC	CSARPGQGVRANVLTF
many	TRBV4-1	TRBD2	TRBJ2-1	TGCGCCAGCAGCTTTATCGGCAGGACTAGCGGGAGGGATGAGCAGTTCTTC	CASSFIGRTSGRDEQFF
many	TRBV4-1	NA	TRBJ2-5	TGCGCCAGCAGCGGGGAGACCCAGTACTTC	CASSGETQYF
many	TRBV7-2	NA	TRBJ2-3	TGTGCCAGCAGCTTATTCGGGTGGGGGGCGGCAGATACGCAGTATTTT	CASSLFGWGAADTQYF
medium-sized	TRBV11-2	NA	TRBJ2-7	TGTGCCAGCAGCTTAGTAGGACAGGAGCAGTACTTC	CASSLVGQEQYF
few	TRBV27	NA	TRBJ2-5	TGTGCCAGCAGTTCGCCGGGACCACAAAGGGAGACCCAGTACTTC	CASSSPGPQRETQYF
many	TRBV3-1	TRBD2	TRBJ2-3	TGTGCCAGCAGCCAAGAGACTAGCGGGGTATTAGCAGATACGCAGTATTTT	CASSQETSGVLADTQYF
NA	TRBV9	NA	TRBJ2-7	TGTGCCAGCAGAAAACCGGAGGACTGGTCCTACGAGCAGTACTTC	CASRKPEDWSYEQYF
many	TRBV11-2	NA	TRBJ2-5	TGTGCCAGCAGACGAGCTAGGGAAGAGACCCAGTACTTC	CASRRAREETQYF
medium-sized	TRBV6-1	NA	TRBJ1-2	TGTGCCAGCAGTACCCCTGGGGCGGGAGTTGGCTACACCTTC	CASSTPGAGVGYTF
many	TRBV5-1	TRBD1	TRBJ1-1	TGCGCCAGCAGCTCTTGGACAGGATCTGTGAACACTGAAGCTTTCTTT	CASSSWTGSVNTEAFF
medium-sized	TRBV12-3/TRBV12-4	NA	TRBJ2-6	TGTGCCAGCAGGGGCAGGGAAGGGTCTGGGGCCAACGTCCTGACTTTC	CASRGREGSGANVLTF
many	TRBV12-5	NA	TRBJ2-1	TGTGCTAGTGGTTTGGTACTCGGGGGACAACCCGCGGATGAGCAGTTCTTC	CASGLVLGGQPADEQFF
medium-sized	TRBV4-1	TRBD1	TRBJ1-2	TGCGCCAGCAGCCAAGATCACAGGGGCGGCGGCTACACCTTC	CASSQDHRGGGYTF
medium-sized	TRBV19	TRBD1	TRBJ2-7	TGTGCCAGTAGTATCAGGACAGGGAGCTCCTACGAGCAGTACTTC	CASSIRTGSSYEQYF
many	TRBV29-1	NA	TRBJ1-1	TGCAGCGTTTTTCGCTACGGGACACATGAAGCTTTCTTT	CSVFRYGTHEAFF
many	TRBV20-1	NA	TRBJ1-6	TGCAGTGCTTGGAATGGGGAGTATAATTCACCCCTCCACTTT	CSAWNGEYNSPLHF
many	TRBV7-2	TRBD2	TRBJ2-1	TGTGCCAGCAGCTGGGGACTAGCGGGATATGAGCAGTTCTTC	CASSWGLAGYEQFF
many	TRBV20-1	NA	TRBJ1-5	TGCAGTGCTAGGAAGAGCTTTAATAGCAATCAGCCCCAGCATTTT	CSARKSFNSNQPQHF
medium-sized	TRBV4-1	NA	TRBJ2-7	TGCGCCAGCAGCCAAGATGAGGCCTACGAGCAGTACTTC	CASSQDEAYEQYF
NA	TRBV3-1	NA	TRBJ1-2	TGTGCCAGCAGCCAAGGTTCAGGGACATTCTATGGCTACACCTTC	CASSQGSGTFYGYTF
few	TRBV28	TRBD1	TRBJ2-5	TGTGCCAGTAGTCTCAAGGGGGCGCGGGAGACCCAGTACTTC	CASSLKGARETQYF
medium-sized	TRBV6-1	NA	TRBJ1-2	TGTGCCAGCAGTTCCCTTCGGGGGGCCGGTGGCTACACCTTC	CASSSLRGAGGYTF
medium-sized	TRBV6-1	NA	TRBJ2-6	TGTGCCAGCAGTGAAAGTGCGTACTCTGGGGCCAACGTCCTGACTTTC	CASSESAYSGANVLTF
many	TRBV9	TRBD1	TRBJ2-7	TGTGCCAGCAGCGTTACCGGGACAGGAGTCTACGAGCAGTACTTC	CASSVTGTGVYEQYF
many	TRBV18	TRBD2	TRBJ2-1	TGTGCCACAACATTAGCGGGGGGCACCTTGGGTGACAATGAGCAGTTCTTC	CATTLAGGTLGDNEQFF
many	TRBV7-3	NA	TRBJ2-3	TGTGCCAGCAGCTTATGGAAAGATACGCAGTATTTT	CASSLWKDTQYF
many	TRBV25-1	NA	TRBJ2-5	TGTGCCAGCAGTGATCCCGGACAGACTCAAGAGACCCAGTACTTC	CASSDPGQTQETQYF